This T cell receptor (beta chain) is from a study of brain metastases from non-small cell lung cancer. As to this clone: Antigen: not known. A junction end diverges from the germline sequence, so it may reflect a read error.

Per germline, CDR1 SGHDT and CDR2 YYEEEE. CDR3 length: 11 residues. Broader study findings: Compared with their matched primary tumors, roughly 67% of brain metastases showed expanded T-cell clones. TCR repertoires overlapped largely between brain metastases and matched primaries. T-cell infiltration was lower in brain metastases than primaries (P < 0.001).

Profiled with immunoSEQ multiplex PCR; TCRdb holds only in-frame clones, not every one. The sample shows fewer than 15,000 clones, about four fifths of them seen only once. Input material: primary lung tumor tissue. The chain carries TRBV5-6 and TRBJ1-2; D is unclear. This sequence was found in a donor at least 40 years old with non-small cell lung cancer. In DNA form, the CDR3 reads TGTGCCAGCAGCTTGGGGCAGCTACTCGTATTC. Translation gives CASSLGQLLVF.